The rows below give T cell receptor beta chains drawn from one sample of a study of CD8 T cells in ankylosing spondylitis. TCRdb fed the 5' RACE reads into MiXCR, producing one record per CDR3 protein. The data show about 300,000 distinct CDR3 sequences, 11% seen once. Sequencing was performed on blood, either unsorted or a sorted T cell fraction (not recorded which). Receptor source: a female donor with ankylosing spondylitis or in good health (not recorded which). CDR3s include the opening cysteine and the closing phenylalanine or tryptophan. The D gene is left open where the match is weak. Clone size is shown for a subset of rows, as once, few, many or a class of expanded clone.

j_gene,abundance,d_gene,v_gene,CDR3nt,CDR3aa
TRBJ1-5,many,TRBD1,TRBV20-1,TGCAGTGCTAGATCGGGACAGCATAGCAATCAGCCCCAGCATTTT,CSARSGQHSNQPQHF
TRBJ2-2,many,TRBD2,TRBV9,TGTGCCAGCAGCCTCCGGACTAGCGGGAGAACGGAGAACACCGGGGAGCTGTTTTTT,CASSLRTSGRTENTGELFF
TRBJ2-1,many,.,TRBV21-1,TGTGCCAGCAGCAAGCTAGCGGGGGAAACCAGCTCCTACAATGAGCAGTTCTTC,CASSKLAGETSSYNEQFF
TRBJ2-4,few,TRBD2,TRBV20-1,TGCAGTGCTGACGGGACTAGCGGGAGGGACCAGTACTTC,CSADGTSGRDQYF
TRBJ1-5,many,TRBD1,TRBV7-2,TGTGCCAGCAGCTTCACTATATTCGGGACAGGATCTTGGCCCCAGCATTTT,CASSFTIFGTGSWPQHF
TRBJ2-3,many,.,TRBV11-2,TGTGCCAGCAGCTTAGATACGGGACCGGCATTTGGCACAGATACGCAGTATTTT,CASSLDTGPAFGTDTQYF
TRBJ2-1,few,.,TRBV7-9,TGTGCCAGCAGCTTCGACAGGACGCGGTACAATGAGCAGTTCTTC,CASSFDRTRYNEQFF
TRBJ2-7,few,.,TRBV27,TGTGCCAGCAACGGCCTCGTCCCCCCCTACGAGCAGTACTTC,CASNGLVPPYEQYF
TRBJ2-2,many,TRBD2,TRBV20-1,TGCAGTGCTAGAGATACCAGCGGGAGGGTCAATGGGGAGCTGTTTTTT,CSARDTSGRVNGELFF
TRBJ1-6,.,.,TRBV5-5,TGTGCCAGCAGACCGGACTGGAGCTCCTATAATTCACCCCTCCACTTT,CASRPDWSSYNSPLHF
TRBJ1-4,many,.,TRBV9,TGTGCCAGCAGCGTACCGGGGGAAAAACTGTTTTTT,CASSVPGEKLFF
TRBJ1-1,many,TRBD1,TRBV6-1,TGTGCCAGCAGTGACAGGGGGAAAGGCACTGAAGCTTTCTTT,CASSDRGKGTEAFF
TRBJ2-3,many,TRBD2,TRBV29-1,TGCAGCGTTGACTGGCGGGGGGTCACAGATACGCAGTATTTT,CSVDWRGVTDTQYF
TRBJ2-2,many,.,TRBV9,TGTGCCAGCAGCGTCAAGTCGCGCACCGGGGAGCTGTTTTTT,CASSVKSRTGELFF
TRBJ2-2,.,TRBD2,TRBV19,TGTGCCAGTAGTATGATCGGCGCGGGAGAACGGGAGCTGTTTTTT,CASSMIGAGERELFF
TRBJ2-7,many,.,TRBV5-1,TGCGCCAGCAGCTTGGCGCCGGGTCTCTCCTACGAGCAGTACTTC,CASSLAPGLSYEQYF
TRBJ2-1,few,TRBD1,TRBV4-3,TGCGCCAGCAGCCAGGACAGGGGACTACCCAATGAGCAGTTCTTC,CASSQDRGLPNEQFF
TRBJ2-3,many,TRBD2,TRBV20-1,TGCAGTGCTAGTCCCCTAGCGGGAGTAATAAATACGCAGTATTTT,CSASPLAGVINTQYF
TRBJ2-2,few,.,TRBV29-1,TGCAGCGTTGAAAGGCCAGGAGGGGCCGGGGAGCTGTTTTTT,CSVERPGGAGELFF
TRBJ1-2,many,.,TRBV6-1,TGTGCCACCTGGAGTAACTATGGCTACACCTTC,CATWSNYGYTF
TRBJ2-1,many,.,TRBV6-4,TGTGCCAGCAGTCCAAGCGGAGCTACCTACAATGAGCAGTTCTTC,CASSPSGATYNEQFF
TRBJ2-5,few,TRBD2,TRBV29-1,TGCAGCGACCTAGCGGGAGTTGGGGAGACCCAGTACTTC,CSDLAGVGETQYF
TRBJ2-7,.,.,TRBV29-1,TGCAGCGTTGAAGATGCGGCCGAAAGCTCCTACGAGCAGTACTTC,CSVEDAAESSYEQYF
TRBJ2-5,.,TRBD2,TRBV5-1,TGCGCCAGCAATTTGGGAGGGCGACAAGAGACCCAGTACTTC,CASNLGGRQETQYF
TRBJ2-1,few,.,TRBV7-2,TGTGCCAGCAGCTTAGCGTCGGGGACAAATGAGCAGTTCTTC,CASSLASGTNEQFF
TRBJ2-1,many,TRBD2,TRBV11-1,TGTGCCAGCAGCTCCCCCCCACAAAAGCGGGAGGGTTGGAATGAGCAGTTCTTC,CASSSPPQKREGWNEQFF
TRBJ1-5,many,.,TRBV6-1,TGTGCCAGCAGCTGGACAGAGGGTCAGCCCCAGCATTTT,CASSWTEGQPQHF
TRBJ2-7,many,.,TRBV5-1,TGCGCCAGCAATTCTGATCTAGGGACCTACGAGCAGTACTTC,CASNSDLGTYEQYF
TRBJ1-1,many,.,TRBV7-9,TGTGCCAGCAGCTTAGTCCCCGCCGAAGCTTTCTTT,CASSLVPAEAFF
TRBJ2-7,many,.,TRBV5-1,TGCGCCAGCAGCTTGGCAGCTAGCTACGAGCAGTACTTC,CASSLAASYEQYF
TRBJ1-5,many,.,TRBV5-1,TGCGCCAGCAGCTTGGGGCAGGGGAACAATCAGCCCCAGCATTTT,CASSLGQGNNQPQHF
TRBJ1-5,many,.,TRBV5-5,TGTGCCAGCAGCTTGGCCAGCAATCAGCCCCAGCATTTT,CASSLASNQPQHF
TRBJ1-4,few,.,TRBV5-1,TGCGCCAGCAGCTTGGATCGGGGGACGGATGAAAAACTGTTTTTT,CASSLDRGTDEKLFF
TRBJ2-1,few,TRBD2,TRBV20-1,TGCAGTGCCCGGAGGACTAGCGCGTTTTACAATGAGCAGTTCTTC,CSARRTSAFYNEQFF
TRBJ2-5,many,TRBD2,TRBV20-1,TGCAGTGCAGCGGGGGTACAAGAGACCCAGTACTTC,CSAAGVQETQYF
TRBJ2-1,many,TRBD1,TRBV5-8,TGTGCCAGCAGCTTATCCGGGACAGGGCCCTACAATGAGCAGTTCTTC,CASSLSGTGPYNEQFF
TRBJ2-1,many,.,TRBV13,TGTGCCAGCAGCTTAGGCGGACAGTACAATGAGCAGTTCTTC,CASSLGGQYNEQFF
TRBJ2-2,.,.,TRBV28,TGTGCCAGCAGTTTAAGGAGTTCCGGGGAGCTGTTTTTT,CASSLRSSGELFF
TRBJ1-2,many,TRBD1,TRBV27,TGTGCCAGCAGTGGGACAGGAGCACTTTATGGCTACACCTTC,CASSGTGALYGYTF
TRBJ2-2,few,.,TRBV5-5,TGTGCCAGCAGCTTGGCCGAGCGGGCGAACACCGGGGAGCTGTTTTTT,CASSLAERANTGELFF
TRBJ2-6,.,.,TRBV29-1,TGCAGCGTTGCATCTGTTTCTGGGGCCAACGTCCTGACTTTC,CSVASVSGANVLTF